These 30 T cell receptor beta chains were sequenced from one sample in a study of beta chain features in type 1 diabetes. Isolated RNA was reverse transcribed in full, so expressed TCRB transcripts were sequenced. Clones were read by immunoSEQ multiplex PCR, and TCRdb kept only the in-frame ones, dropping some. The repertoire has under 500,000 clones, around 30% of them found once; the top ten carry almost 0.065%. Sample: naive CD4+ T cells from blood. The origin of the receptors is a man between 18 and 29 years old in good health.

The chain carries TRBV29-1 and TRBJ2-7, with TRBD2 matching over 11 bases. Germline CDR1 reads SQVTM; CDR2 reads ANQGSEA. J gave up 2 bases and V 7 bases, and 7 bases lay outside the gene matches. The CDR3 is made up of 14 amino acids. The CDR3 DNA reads TGCAGCGCTCAACTAGCGGGAGAAACCTACGAGCAGTACTTC. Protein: CSAQLAGETYEQYF.

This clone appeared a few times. CDR3: CAWRGGLAGAYEQFF. CDR3 nucleotide sequence: TGTGCCTGGCGCGGCGGGTTAGCGGGAGCCTATGAGCAGTTCTTC. The chain has TRBV30 and TRBJ2-1; 9 nucleotides line up with TRBD2. The CDR3 runs to 15 residues. CDR1 and CDR2 (germline): GTSNPN, SVGIG (reference sequence). J was trimmed by 8 bases and V by 5 bases; bases with no gene match: 13.

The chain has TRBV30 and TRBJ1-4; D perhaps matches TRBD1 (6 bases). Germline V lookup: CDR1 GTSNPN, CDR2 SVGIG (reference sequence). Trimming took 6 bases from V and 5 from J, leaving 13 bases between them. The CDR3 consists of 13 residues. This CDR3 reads CACRDRYNEKLFF. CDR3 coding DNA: TGTGCCTGTCGCGACAGGTACAATGAAAAACTGTTTTTT.

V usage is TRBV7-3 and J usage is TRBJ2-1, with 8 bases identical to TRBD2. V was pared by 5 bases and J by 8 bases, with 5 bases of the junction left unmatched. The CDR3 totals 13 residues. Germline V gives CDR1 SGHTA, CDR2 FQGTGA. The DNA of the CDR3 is TGTGCCAGCAGCCCGACTAGCGAGGATGAGCAGTTCTTC. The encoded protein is CASSPTSEDEQFF.

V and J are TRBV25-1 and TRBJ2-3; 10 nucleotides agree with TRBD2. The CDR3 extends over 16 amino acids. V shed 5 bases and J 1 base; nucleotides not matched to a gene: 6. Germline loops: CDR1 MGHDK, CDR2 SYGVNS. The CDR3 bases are TGTGCCAGCAGTTCAAAACTAGCGGGGCGCACAGATACGCAGTATTTT. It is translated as CASSSKLAGRTDTQYF.

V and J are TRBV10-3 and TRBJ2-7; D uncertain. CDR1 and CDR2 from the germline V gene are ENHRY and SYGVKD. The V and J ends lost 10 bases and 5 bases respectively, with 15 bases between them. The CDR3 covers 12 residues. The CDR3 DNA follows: TGTGCCACTATGGAAACCCTGCACGAGCAGTACTTC. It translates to CATMETLHEQYF.

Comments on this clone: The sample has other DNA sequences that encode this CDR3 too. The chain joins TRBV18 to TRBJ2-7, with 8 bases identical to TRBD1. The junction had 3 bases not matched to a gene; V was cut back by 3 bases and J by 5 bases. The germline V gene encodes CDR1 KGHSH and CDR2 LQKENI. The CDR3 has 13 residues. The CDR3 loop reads CASSPDRANEQYF. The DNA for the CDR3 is TGTGCCAGCTCACCGGACAGGGCGAACGAGCAGTACTTC.

CDR3 DNA: TGTGCCAGTAGTAGGCAGGAAGAAGAGACCCAGTACTTC. It translates to CASSRQEEETQYF. The chain couples TRBV19 to TRBJ2-5; D unresolved. With 4 bases removed from V and 3 bases from J, the gap between germline ends came to 9 bases. The germline V gene encodes CDR1 LNHDA and CDR2 SQIVND (reference sequence). This CDR3 contains 13 residues.

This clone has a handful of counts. In DNA, the CDR3 is TGTGCCAGCAGTGAATTTAGAGGAGCCGTCAACATTCAGTACTTC. Protein sequence: CASSEFRGAVNIQYF. The chain combines TRBV25-1 with TRBJ2-4; the D is unclear. V was cut by 1 base and J by 7 bases, with 14 bases left in between. This CDR3 has 15 residues. Germline V gene lookup returns CDR1 MGHDK and CDR2 SYGVNS.

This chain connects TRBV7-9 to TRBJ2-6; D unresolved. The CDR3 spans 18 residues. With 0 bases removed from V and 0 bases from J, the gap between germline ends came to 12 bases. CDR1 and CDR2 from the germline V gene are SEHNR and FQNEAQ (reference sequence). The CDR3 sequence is CASSLAPFQSSGANVLTF. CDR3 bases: TGTGCCAGCAGCTTAGCCCCGTTCCAAAGCTCTGGGGCCAACGTCCTGACTTTC.

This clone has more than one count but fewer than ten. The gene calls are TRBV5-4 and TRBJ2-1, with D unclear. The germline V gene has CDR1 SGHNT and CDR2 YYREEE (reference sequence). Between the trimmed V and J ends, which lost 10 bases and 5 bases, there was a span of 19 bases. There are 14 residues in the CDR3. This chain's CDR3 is CAADFGVNDNEQFF. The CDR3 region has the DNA TGTGCCGCTGATTTTGGTGTAAACGACAATGAGCAGTTCTTC.

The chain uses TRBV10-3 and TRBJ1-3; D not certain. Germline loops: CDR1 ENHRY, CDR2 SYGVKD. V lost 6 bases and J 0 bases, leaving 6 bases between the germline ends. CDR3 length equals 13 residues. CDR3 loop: CAIRKGSGNTIYF. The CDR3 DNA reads TGTGCCATCAGGAAGGGCTCTGGAAACACCATATATTTT.

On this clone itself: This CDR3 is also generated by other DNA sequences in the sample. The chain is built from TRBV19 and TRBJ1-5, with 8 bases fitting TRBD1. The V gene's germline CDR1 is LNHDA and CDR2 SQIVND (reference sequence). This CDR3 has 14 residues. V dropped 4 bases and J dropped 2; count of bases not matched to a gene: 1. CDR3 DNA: TGTGCCAGTAGTACGGACAGGGGCAATCAGCCCCAGCATTTT. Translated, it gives CASSTDRGNQPQHF. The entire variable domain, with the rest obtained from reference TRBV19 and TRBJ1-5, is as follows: DGGITQSPKYLFRKEGQNVTLSCEQNLNHDAMYWYRQDPGQGLRLIYYSQIVNDFQKGDIAEGYSVSREKKESFPLTVTSAQKNPTAFYLCASSTDRGNQPQHFGDGTRLSIL.

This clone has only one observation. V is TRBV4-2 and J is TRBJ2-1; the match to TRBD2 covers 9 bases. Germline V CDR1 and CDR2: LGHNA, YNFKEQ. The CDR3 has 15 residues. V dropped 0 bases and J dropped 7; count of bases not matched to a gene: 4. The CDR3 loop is CASSQDSGSRNEQFF. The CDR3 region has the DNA TGTGCCAGCAGCCAAGATAGCGGGAGTAGGAATGAGCAGTTCTTC.

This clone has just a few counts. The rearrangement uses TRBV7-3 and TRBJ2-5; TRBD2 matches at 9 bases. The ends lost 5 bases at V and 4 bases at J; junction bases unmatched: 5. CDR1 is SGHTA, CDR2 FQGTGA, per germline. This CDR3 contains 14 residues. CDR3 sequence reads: CASSPSGAPETQYF. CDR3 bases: TGTGCCAGCAGCCCTAGCGGGGCCCCAGAGACCCAGTACTTC.

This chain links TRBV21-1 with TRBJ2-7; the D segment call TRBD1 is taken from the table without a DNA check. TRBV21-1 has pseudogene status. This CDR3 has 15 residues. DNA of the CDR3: TGTGCCAGCAGCATAGTCAGGGGTTCTTCCTACGAGCAGTACTTC. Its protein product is CASSIVRGSSYEQYF.

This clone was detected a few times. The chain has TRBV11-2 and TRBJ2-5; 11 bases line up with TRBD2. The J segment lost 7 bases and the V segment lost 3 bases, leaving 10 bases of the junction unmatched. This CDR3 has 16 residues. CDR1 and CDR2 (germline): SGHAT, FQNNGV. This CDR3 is CASSFPRLAGLWTQYF. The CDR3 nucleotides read TGTGCCAGCAGCTTTCCCCGACTAGCGGGGCTATGGACCCAGTACTTC.

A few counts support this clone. The CDR3 DNA sequence: TGTGCCTGGAGTGCATTGCTGGGAGGAAACACCATATATTTT. It codes for CAWSALLGGNTIYF. The chain recombines TRBV30 with TRBJ1-3, with unresolved D. Germline CDR1 and CDR2: GTSNPN and SVGIG (reference sequence). The CDR3 loop spans 14 amino acids. Trimming took 1 base from V and 4 from J, leaving 11 bases between them.

The CDR3 sequence: CAISEQSGRMVGETQYF. DNA for the CDR3: TGTGCCATCAGTGAGCAGAGCGGGAGGATGGTTGGGGAGACCCAGTACTTC. The V call is TRBV10-3, the J call TRBJ2-5; TRBD2 matches at 9 bases. Trimming removed 2 bases from V and 5 bases from J; junction bases left unmatched: 12. This CDR3 has 17 residues. Germline assignment: CDR1 ENHRY and CDR2 SYGVKD.

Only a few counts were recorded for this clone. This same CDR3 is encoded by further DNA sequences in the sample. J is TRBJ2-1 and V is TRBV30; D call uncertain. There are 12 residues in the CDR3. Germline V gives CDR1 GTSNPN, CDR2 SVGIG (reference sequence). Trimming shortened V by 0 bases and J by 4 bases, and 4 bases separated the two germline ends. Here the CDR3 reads CAWSVQYNEQFF. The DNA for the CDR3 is TGTGCCTGGAGTGTCCAATACAATGAGCAGTTCTTC.

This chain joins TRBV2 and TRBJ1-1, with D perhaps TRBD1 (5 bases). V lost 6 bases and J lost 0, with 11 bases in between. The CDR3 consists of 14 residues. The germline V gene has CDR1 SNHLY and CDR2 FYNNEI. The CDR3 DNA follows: TGTGCCAGCAGGGAGGGACGGATGAACACTGAAGCTTTCTTT. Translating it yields CASREGRMNTEAFF. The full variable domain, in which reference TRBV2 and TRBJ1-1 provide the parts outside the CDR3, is EPEVTQTPSHQVTQMGQEVILRCVPISNHLYFYWYRQILGQKVEFLVSFYNNEISEKSEIFDDQFSVERPDGSNFTLKIRSTKLEDSAMYFCASREGRMNTEAFFGQGTRLTVV.

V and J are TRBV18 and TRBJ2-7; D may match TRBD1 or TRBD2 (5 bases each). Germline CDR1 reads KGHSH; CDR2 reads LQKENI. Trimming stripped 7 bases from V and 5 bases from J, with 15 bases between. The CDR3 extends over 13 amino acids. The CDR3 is CASYGTALNEQYF. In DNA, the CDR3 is TGTGCCAGCTACGGGACGGCCCTTAACGAGCAGTACTTC.

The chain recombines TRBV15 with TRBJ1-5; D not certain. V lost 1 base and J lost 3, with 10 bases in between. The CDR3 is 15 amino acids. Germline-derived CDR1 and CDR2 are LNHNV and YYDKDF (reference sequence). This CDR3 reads CATSRGVSLNQPQHF. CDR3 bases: TGTGCCACCAGCAGAGGGGTTTCCCTCAATCAGCCCCAGCATTTT.

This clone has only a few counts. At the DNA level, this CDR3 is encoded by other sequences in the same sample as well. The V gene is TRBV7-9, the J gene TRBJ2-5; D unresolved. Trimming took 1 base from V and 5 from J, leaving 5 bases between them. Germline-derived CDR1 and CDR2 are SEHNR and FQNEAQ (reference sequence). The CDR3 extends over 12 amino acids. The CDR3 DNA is TGTGCCAGCAGCTTAGTTGGGGAGACCCAGTACTTC. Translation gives CASSLVGETQYF.

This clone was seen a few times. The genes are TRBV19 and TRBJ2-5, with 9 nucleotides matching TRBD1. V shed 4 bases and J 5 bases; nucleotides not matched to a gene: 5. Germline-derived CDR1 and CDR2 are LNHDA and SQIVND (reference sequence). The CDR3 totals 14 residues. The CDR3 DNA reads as TGTGCCAGTAGTACAAGACAGGGGGTGGAGACCCAGTACTTC. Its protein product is CASSTRQGVETQYF.

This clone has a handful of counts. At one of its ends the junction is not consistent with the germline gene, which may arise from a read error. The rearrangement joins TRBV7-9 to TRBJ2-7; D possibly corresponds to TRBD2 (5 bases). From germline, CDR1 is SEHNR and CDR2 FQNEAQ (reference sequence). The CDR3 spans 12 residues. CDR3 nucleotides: TGTGCCAGCAGCTCGGCAGAGGGAAACGCGGGTTTC. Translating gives CASSSAEGNAGF.

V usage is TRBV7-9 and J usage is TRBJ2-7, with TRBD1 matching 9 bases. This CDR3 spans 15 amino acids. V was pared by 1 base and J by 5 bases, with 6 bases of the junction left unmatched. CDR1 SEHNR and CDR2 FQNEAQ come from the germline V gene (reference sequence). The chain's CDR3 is CASSLDGQGSHEQYF. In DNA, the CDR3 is TGTGCCAGCAGCTTAGATGGACAGGGGTCCCACGAGCAGTACTTC. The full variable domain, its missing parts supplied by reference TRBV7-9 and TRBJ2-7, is DTGVSQNPRHKITKRGQNVTFRCDPISEHNRLYWYRQTLGQGPEFLTYFQNEAQLEKSRLLSDRFSAERPKGSFSTLEIQRTEQGDSAMYLCASSLDGQGSHEQYFGPGTRLTVT.

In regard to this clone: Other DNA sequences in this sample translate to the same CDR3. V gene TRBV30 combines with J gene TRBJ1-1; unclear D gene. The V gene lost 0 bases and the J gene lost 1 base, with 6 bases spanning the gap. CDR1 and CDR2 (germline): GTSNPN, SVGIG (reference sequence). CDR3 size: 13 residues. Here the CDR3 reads CAWSVGKNTEAFF. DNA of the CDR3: TGTGCCTGGAGTGTAGGGAAGAACACTGAAGCTTTCTTT.

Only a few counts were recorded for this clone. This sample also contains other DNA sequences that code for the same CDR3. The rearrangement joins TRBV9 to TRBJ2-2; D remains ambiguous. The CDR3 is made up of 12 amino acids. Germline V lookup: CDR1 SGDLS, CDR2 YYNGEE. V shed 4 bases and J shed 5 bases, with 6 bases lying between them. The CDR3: CASSSYTGELFF. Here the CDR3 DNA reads TGTGCCAGCAGCTCCTATACCGGGGAGCTGTTTTTT.

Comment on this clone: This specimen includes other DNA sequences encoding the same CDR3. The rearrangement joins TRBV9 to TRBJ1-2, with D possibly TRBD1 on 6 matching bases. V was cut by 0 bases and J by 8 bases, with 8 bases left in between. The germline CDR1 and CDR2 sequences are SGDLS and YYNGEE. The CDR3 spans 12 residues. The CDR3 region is CASSVAGVGYTF. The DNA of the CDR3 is TGTGCCAGCAGCGTAGCAGGGGTAGGCTACACCTTC.